The 23 T cell receptor beta chains below come from one sample, sequenced in a study of identical twins. TCRdb ran MiXCR on the 5' RACE reads and lists one entry per CDR3 protein. The table shows 450,000 or so distinct CDR3 sequences, with 12% to 15% occurring only once. The same data also went into a second study, on yellow fever vaccine responses in identical twins.

The sample comprised CD4+ T cells sorted from blood. Receptor source: a woman younger than 30 in good health.

This clonotype was seen once. The chain has TRBV7-2 and TRBJ2-2, with 10 bases matching TRBD2. This CDR3 is 16 amino acids long. Unmatched junction bases numbered 6, after V lost 4 bases and J lost 4 bases. Germline V gene sequence: CDR1 SGHTA, CDR2 FQGNSA. CDR3 protein: CASSSLAGWSTGELFF. The CDR3 DNA is TGTGCCAGCAGCTCACTAGCGGGGTGGAGCACCGGGGAGCTGTTTTTT.

There are a few counts of this clonotype. J is TRBJ2-7 and V is TRBV6-2 or TRBV6-3, with D possibly being TRBD1 (6 bases). Trimming took 5 bases from V and 5 from J, leaving 16 bases between them. Germline values: CDR1 MNHEY, CDR2 SVGEGT. The CDR3 length is 14 residues. The CDR3 coding sequence is TGTGCCAGCAGTCCAGGGGTTCGGCTCCACGAGCAGTACTTC. As protein: CASSPGVRLHEQYF.

The J gene is TRBJ1-4, the V gene TRBV5-1; 7 bases are a match to TRBD1. In germline, CDR1 is SGHRS, CDR2 YFSETQ. The CDR3 totals 14 residues. Trimming cost V 6 bases and J 4 bases; bases outside gene matches: 6. The CDR3 nucleotides read TGCGCCAGCACCGAGACAGGGCGTAATGAAAAACTGTTTTTT. It is translated as CASTETGRNEKLFF.

This clonotype was found a few times. The CDR3 DNA reads TGCAGTGCTAAGCCAGGAGCGAACACCGGGGAGCTGTTTTTT. This gives the protein CSAKPGANTGELFF. V gene TRBV20-1 combines with J gene TRBJ2-2; D call uncertain. CDR1 DFQATT and CDR2 SNEGSKA come from the germline V gene (reference sequence). The CDR3 loop spans 14 amino acids. V was pared by 4 bases and J by 0 bases, with 9 bases between.

This clonotype turned up a few times. The rearrangement joins TRBV6-2 or TRBV6-3 to TRBJ1-1, with unresolved D. The CDR3 contains 11 residues. Germline V gene data show CDR1 as MNHEY and CDR2 as SVGEGT. V was pared by 4 bases and J by 11 bases, with 11 bases between. CDR3 sequence (DNA): TGTGCCAGCAGTTTCGCCGCCGCGGCTTTCTTT. Amino acids: CASSFAAAAFF.

This clonotype was found a few times. The chain joins TRBV2 to TRBJ2-3, with 8 bases that match TRBD2. This CDR3 spans 15 amino acids. Germline-derived CDR1 and CDR2 are SNHLY and FYNNEI. The trim removed 10 bases at V and 1 base at J, leaving 10 bases unmatched. As DNA, the CDR3 is TGTGCCATCCACCCCATGCGGGGGGGCACAGATACGCAGTATTTT. Protein sequence: CAIHPMRGGTDTQYF.

This rearrangement joins TRBV18 to TRBJ2-7; 7 bases are a match to TRBD2. CDR3 size: 17 residues. Germline-derived CDR1 and CDR2 are KGHSH and LQKENI. V lost 3 bases, J lost 3 bases, and 14 bases stayed unmatched. CDR3 bases: TGTGCCAGCTCACCCCCTTCGCTGGGCGGGGGATTCTACGAGCAGTACTTC. It specifies CASSPPSLGGGFYEQYF.

The CDR3 is CSAPTPQGRAYEQYF. CDR3 DNA sequence: TGCAGTGCTCCCACCCCCCAGGGTCGGGCCTACGAGCAGTACTTC. The rearrangement joins TRBV20-1 to TRBJ2-7; D possibly corresponds to TRBD1 (5 bases). The CDR3 is made up of 15 amino acids. Trimming took 5 bases from V and 2 from J, leaving 19 bases between them. Germline V gene data show CDR1 as DFQATT and CDR2 as SNEGSKA (reference sequence).

V and J are TRBV5-1 and TRBJ1-2, with D maybe TRBD1 (6 bases). This CDR3 has 15 amino acids. Germline V lookup: CDR1 SGHRS, CDR2 YFSETQ. Deletions cut 4 bases from V and 4 bases from J, with 17 bases between. CDR3 loop: CASSPNNPDSYGYTF. The CDR3 DNA reads as TGCGCCAGCAGCCCGAACAACCCGGACAGCTATGGCTACACCTTC.

The table lists this clonotype with a few counts. The genes are TRBV25-1 and TRBJ2-1; 8 nucleotides align to TRBD2. Germline V gene lookup returns CDR1 MGHDK and CDR2 SYGVNS. The length of the CDR3 is 14 residues. With V trimmed by 8 bases and J by 6 bases, 9 bases remained unmatched. The CDR3: CASGGTSVANEQFF. CDR3 in DNA: TGTGCCAGCGGCGGGACTAGTGTGGCCAATGAGCAGTTCTTC.

This clonotype was counted a few times. This chain joins TRBV7-2 and TRBJ2-6; D call uncertain. The CDR3 has 15 residues. The V gene lost 2 bases and the J gene lost 0 bases, with 5 bases spanning the gap. From germline, CDR1 is SGHTA and CDR2 FQGNSA. The CDR3, as DNA: TGTGCCAGCAGCTTATTGTTCTCTGGGGCCAACGTCCTGACTTTC. It yields the protein CASSLLFSGANVLTF.

This clonotype was seen more than once but under ten times. The gene calls are TRBV10-3 and TRBJ2-2; D remains ambiguous. Trimming removed 11 bases from V and 4 bases from J, with 20 bases in between. CDR3 length: 15 amino acids. Germline CDR1 and CDR2: ENHRY and SYGVKD. The CDR3 is CAVSALGGGTGELFF. CDR3 nucleotide sequence: TGTGCCGTATCCGCCCTTGGCGGCGGCACCGGGGAGCTGTTTTTT.

The chain couples TRBV15 to TRBJ2-7, with D uncertain. CDR1 and CDR2 from the germline V gene are LNHNV and YYDKDF (reference sequence). V was pared by 1 base and J by 3 bases, with 4 bases between. The CDR3 loop spans 12 amino acids. This CDR3 is CATSRGDYEQYF. The DNA for the CDR3 is TGTGCCACCAGCAGAGGGGACTACGAGCAGTACTTC.

This clonotype came up a few times. The V and J genes are TRBV5-1 and TRBJ2-5; D could derive from TRBD1 or TRBD2 (5 bases each). CDR1 SGHRS and CDR2 YFSETQ come from the germline V gene. Trimming left V 4 bases short and J 5 bases short, with 18 bases between. This CDR3 comprises 15 residues. The CDR3 protein is CASSHRSGPGETQYF. The CDR3 nucleotides read TGCGCCAGCAGCCACAGGTCGGGGCCCGGGGAGACCCAGTACTTC.

This clonotype has just a few counts. The rearrangement joins TRBV6-1 to TRBJ1-1; D possibly corresponds to TRBD1 (6 bases). V was shortened by 11 bases and J by 1 base, with 14 bases between the two germline ends. The length of the CDR3 is 13 residues. Germline CDR1 is MNHNS and CDR2 is SASEGT. The CDR3 DNA reads TGTGCCGTAACCCGGACAGCGAACACTGAAGCTTTCTTT. Residues: CAVTRTANTEAFF.

The V and J genes are TRBV20-1 and TRBJ2-2; unclear D gene. This CDR3 is built from 14 residues. V gave up 6 bases and J gave up 0 bases, with 11 bases separating them. The germline CDR1 and CDR2 sequences are DFQATT and SNEGSKA (reference sequence). For the CDR3, the DNA is TGCAGTGCCCCGACACACGCGAACACCGGGGAGCTGTTTTTT. This encodes CSAPTHANTGELFF.

This clonotype turned up a few times. The V gene is TRBV12-3 or TRBV12-4, the J gene TRBJ2-3; 8 bases align to TRBD2. The CDR3 totals 14 residues. The J segment lost 6 bases and the V segment lost 6 bases, leaving 8 bases of the junction unmatched. CDR3 coding DNA: TGTGCCAGCAGCCTAGCGGGCTATGGGGATACGCAGTATTTT. It translates to CASSLAGYGDTQYF.

This clonotype was found a few times. This chain uses TRBV11-2 with TRBJ2-7; D perhaps matches TRBD2 (6 bases). CDR1 is SGHAT and CDR2 is FQNNGV in the germline V gene. Trimming took off 6 bases at V and 1 base at J, with 16 bases between the two ends. CDR3 length: 15 residues. The CDR3 here is CASRAFVGGSYEQYF. The CDR3 bases are TGTGCCAGCAGAGCGTTTGTGGGAGGATCCTACGAGCAGTACTTC.

This clonotype was detected only a few times. The chain is built from TRBV29-1 and TRBJ2-1; 7 bases line up with TRBD1. The length of the CDR3 is 16 residues. Germline V gives CDR1 SQVTM, CDR2 ANQGSEA. The trim removed 4 bases at V and 4 bases at J, leaving 13 bases unmatched. Here the CDR3 reads CSVVGFGTADYNEQFF. In DNA form, the CDR3 reads TGCAGCGTTGTAGGGTTTGGGACAGCCGATTACAATGAGCAGTTCTTC.

In its sample, this clonotype was seen many times. The chain links TRBV12-3 or TRBV12-4 to TRBJ1-6, with D uncertain. The CDR3 sequence is 14 residues long. The V end was cut by 3 bases, the J end by 3 bases, with 6 bases between. The CDR3 DNA follows: TGTGCCAGCAGTTTGAAGCGCTATAATTCACCCCTCCACTTT. Its translation is CASSLKRYNSPLHF.

In this sample, this clonotype turned up a few times. This sequence joins TRBV6-2 or TRBV6-3 and TRBJ2-1; a possible D gene is TRBD1 (5 bases). V was clipped by 6 bases and J by 7 bases, with 10 bases between them. The CDR3 consists of 12 residues. The germline gives CDR1 MNHEY, CDR2 SVGEGT. The CDR3 DNA is TGTGCCAGCAGAAAGACAGTAAATGAGCAGTTCTTC. Residues: CASRKTVNEQFF.

The chain is built from TRBV6-5 and TRBJ2-5; no firm D call. The CDR3 extends over 13 amino acids. V was cut by 2 bases and J by 1 base, with 5 bases left in between. Per the germline V gene, CDR1 is MNHEY and CDR2 is SVGAGI. In nucleotides, the CDR3 is TGTGCCAGCAGTTACCTTGGCCAAGAGACCCAGTACTTC. Translated: CASSYLGQETQYF.

This clonotype was picked up a small number of times. This chain uses TRBV28 with TRBJ1-1, with 11 positions matching TRBD1. This CDR3 spans 15 amino acids. The ends lost 7 bases at V and 2 bases at J; junction bases unmatched: 6. Germline CDR1 is MDHEN and CDR2 is SYDVKM. DNA for the CDR3: TGTGCCAGCAAGGGACAGGGGGTAAAAAACACTGAAGCTTTCTTT. Encoded protein: CASKGQGVKNTEAFF.